The 27 T cell receptor beta chains below were found in one sample sequenced in a study of T-cell reconstitution after alpha-beta-depleted transplantation in children. Using unique molecular identifiers, the investigators prepared the TCRbeta library. TCRdb reprocessed the PCR reads with MiXCR, giving one entry per CDR3 protein. The table includes 500,000 to 650,000 distinct CDR3 sequences, approximately 10% detected once. This sample comprised PBMCs, mostly from graft donor cells, obtained 180 days after TCRalphabeta/CD19-depleted stem cell transplant. The receptors were gathered from a female patient aged 2 to 10 who had a stem cell transplant for aplastic anemia, so the T cells may come from the graft donor.

J is TRBJ1-6 and V is TRBV18, with TRBD1 matching 7 bases. The V and J ends lost 3 bases and 8 bases, in that order; junction bases with no gene match: 10. The CDR3 runs to 16 residues. In germline, CDR1 is KGHSH, CDR2 LQKENI. The CDR3 here is CASSPVVGGLDSPLHF. In nucleotides, the CDR3 is TGTGCCAGCTCACCGGTTGTAGGGGGCCTTGATTCACCCCTCCACTTT.

CDR3 loop: CASSKLAPQNTEAFF. DNA of the CDR3: TGTGCCAGCAGCAAACTCGCCCCACAGAACACTGAAGCTTTCTTT. This sequence joins TRBV21-1 and TRBJ1-1; the table's TRBD1 call for D was not verified on the DNA. TRBV21-1 is reported as a pseudogene. The CDR3 sequence is 15 residues long.

This rearrangement joins TRBV6-6 to TRBJ2-1; D gene unclear. V was shortened by 4 bases and J by 5 bases, with 9 bases between the two germline ends. This CDR3 has 13 amino acids. The germline CDR1 and CDR2 sequences are MNHNY and SVGAGI (reference sequence). The CDR3 region has the DNA TGTGCCAGCAGTTGGGCAGGTAACAATGAGCAGTTCTTC. Translating it yields CASSWAGNNEQFF.

Of note for this clonotype: The CDR3 does not close with the conserved phenylalanine or tryptophan, likely indicating a read error. The CDR3 DNA follows: TGTGCCAGCAGACGGACAGGGATGCATGGCTACACCCTC. Translated, it gives CASRRTGMHGYTL. The V gene is TRBV5-4, the J gene TRBJ1-2, with 8 nucleotides matching TRBD1. The junction had 6 bases not matched to a gene; V was cut back by 5 bases and J by 6 bases. Per germline, CDR1 SGHNT and CDR2 YYREEE (reference sequence). CDR3 length equals 13 residues.

The chain joins TRBV6-1 to TRBJ2-7; no definite D call. The CDR3 spans 13 residues. Trimming left V 5 bases short and J 2 bases short, with 10 bases between. CDR1 and CDR2 (germline): MNHNS, SASEGT. Here the CDR3 DNA reads TGTGCCAGCAGTCCCAATGATCCCTACGAGCAGTACTTC. Protein: CASSPNDPYEQYF.

This clonotype has ten or more counts. The chain joins TRBV6-2 or TRBV6-3 to TRBJ2-2, with D perhaps assigned TRBD1 or TRBD2 (5 bases each). This CDR3 region has 15 residues. From germline, CDR1 is MNHEY and CDR2 SVGEGT. The ends were cut back, 5 bases at V and 1 base at J, with 11 bases in the middle. This chain's CDR3 is CASSPGRMNTGELFF. DNA of the CDR3: TGTGCCAGCAGTCCGGGACGTATGAACACCGGGGAGCTGTTTTTT.

This clonotype was seen a handful of times. This chain uses TRBV24-1 with TRBJ1-1; D is ambiguous. This CDR3 region has 13 residues. Germline V lookup: CDR1 KGHDR, CDR2 SFDVKD. The ends were cut back, 4 bases at V and 0 bases at J, with 5 bases in the middle. The CDR3 is CATSEALNTEAFF. The CDR3 bases are TGTGCCACCAGTGAGGCTTTGAACACTGAAGCTTTCTTT.

This clonotype was detected only a few times. V usage is TRBV28 and J usage is TRBJ2-1; D possibly matches TRBD1 or TRBD2 (5 bases each). Per germline, CDR1 MDHEN and CDR2 SYDVKM. Trimming pared 10 bases from V and 10 bases from J, leaving 14 bases between. The CDR3 is 11 amino acids. Here the CDR3 reads CATGGGWEQFF. In DNA form, the CDR3 reads TGTGCCACCGGTGGGGGTTGGGAGCAGTTCTTC. The whole variable domain, remainder taken from reference TRBV28 and TRBJ2-1, is DVKVTQSSRYLVKRTGEKVFLECVQDMDHENMFWYRQDPGLGLRLIYFSYDVKMKEKGDIPEGYSVSREKKERFSLILESASTNQTSMYLCATGGGWEQFFGPGTRLTVL.

This clonotype was picked up a small number of times. J is TRBJ1-5 and V is TRBV28; D uncertain. V was trimmed by 7 bases and J by 6 bases, leaving 19 bases between them. The CDR3 is made up of 15 amino acids. The V gene's germline CDR1 is MDHEN and CDR2 SYDVKM. The CDR3 here is CASIFRWGGVQPQHF. The CDR3 DNA reads TGTGCCAGCATCTTTCGTTGGGGTGGAGTTCAGCCCCAGCATTTT.

This clonotype was detected only a few times. The CDR3 DNA reads as TGTGCCAGCAGCTTCGGCCAATGGGGCAATCAGCCCCAGCATTTT. This encodes CASSFGQWGNQPQHF. The V and J genes are TRBV5-6 and TRBJ1-5; D is unresolved. Trimming removed 2 bases from V and 2 bases from J, with 11 bases in between. The CDR3 sequence is 15 residues long. In germline, CDR1 is SGHDT, CDR2 YYEEEE.

CDR3 nucleotides: TGTGCCAGCAGTTTAGCGGCAGGCCGGGCTTACGAGCAGTACTTC. Its protein product is CASSLAAGRAYEQYF. The chain employs TRBV27 and TRBJ2-7; D not certain. V was trimmed by 2 bases and J by 4 bases, leaving 15 bases between them. CDR1 and CDR2 (germline): MNHEY, SMNVEV (reference sequence). CDR3 length: 15 amino acids.

The chain uses TRBV14 and TRBJ2-1; 10 bases match TRBD2. The CDR3 is 18 residues long. With V trimmed by 2 bases and J by 5 bases, 12 bases remained unmatched. Per germline, CDR1 SGHDN and CDR2 FVKESK. In DNA form, the CDR3 reads TGTGCCAGCAGCCAATGGACTAGCGGTAATCCTAATGACAATGAGCAGTTCTTC. It translates to CASSQWTSGNPNDNEQFF.

CDR3 coding DNA: TGCAGTGCTAGAGCAAGGAACACTGAAGCTTTCTTT. Translating it yields CSARARNTEAFF. The rearrangement uses TRBV20-1 and TRBJ1-1, with unresolved D. The CDR3 sequence is 12 residues long. Germline V CDR1 and CDR2: DFQATT, SNEGSKA (reference sequence). The V end lost 1 base, the J end lost 1 base, and 4 bases lay between the germline ends.

The chain links TRBV7-9 to TRBJ2-3; 8 nucleotides match TRBD1. The V gene end was trimmed by 2 bases and the J gene end by 5 bases; junction bases not matched to a gene: 6. The CDR3 is made up of 15 amino acids. Germline V gene data show CDR1 as SEHNR and CDR2 as FQNEAQ (reference sequence). This CDR3 is CASSLRRTGKDTQYF. In nucleotides, the CDR3 is TGTGCCAGCAGCTTACGGCGGACAGGGAAAGATACGCAGTATTTT.

The sample holds many counts of this clonotype. In nucleotides, the CDR3 is TGTGCCAGCAGCCCGCTATTCGGGGTAGCGGGGTTAGCCAAAAACATTCAGTACTTC. The encoded protein is CASSPLFGVAGLAKNIQYF. The chain joins TRBV11-2 to TRBJ2-4; 8 bases fit TRBD2. Germline values: CDR1 SGHAT, CDR2 FQNNGV. The CDR3 contains 19 residues. V was clipped by 5 bases and J by 0 bases; unmatched bases: 15.

The chain carries TRBV5-6 and TRBJ2-7, with TRBD2 matching 10 bases. From germline, CDR1 is SGHDT and CDR2 YYEEEE. The J segment lost 0 bases and the V segment lost 4 bases, leaving 25 bases of the junction unmatched. The CDR3 has 22 amino acids. CDR3 region: CASSGPEVVWTSGGRPSYEQYF. The CDR3 nucleotides read TGTGCCAGCAGCGGCCCGGAGGTGGTGTGGACTAGCGGAGGGAGACCCTCCTACGAGCAGTACTTC.

The chain employs TRBV12-3 or TRBV12-4 and TRBJ2-7; no clear D gene. V shed 3 bases and J shed 2 bases, with 8 bases lying between them. The CDR3 loop spans 13 amino acids. The CDR3: CASSFHGTYEQYV. The DNA of the CDR3 is TGTGCCAGCAGTTTTCATGGTACCTACGAGCAGTACGTC.

This clonotype was picked up a small number of times. The CDR3 region is CASSLPRGANQPQHF. The DNA for the CDR3 is TGTGCCAGCAGTTTACCCAGGGGGGCGAATCAGCCCCAGCATTTT. V gene TRBV28 combines with J gene TRBJ1-5, with 7 bases identical to TRBD1. CDR1 MDHEN and CDR2 SYDVKM come from the germline V gene. Unmatched junction bases numbered 5, after V lost 2 bases and J lost 4 bases. This CDR3 comprises 15 residues. The whole variable domain, filled in from reference TRBV28 and TRBJ1-5, reads DVKVTQSSRYLVKRTGEKVFLECVQDMDHENMFWYRQDPGLGLRLIYFSYDVKMKEKGDIPEGYSVSREKKERFSLILESASTNQTSMYLCASSLPRGANQPQHFGDGTRLSIL.

V is TRBV4-2 and J is TRBJ2-7; 7 bases align to TRBD1. V lost 1 base and J lost 4; bases outside the gene matches: 7. The CDR3 is 15 residues long. Germline CDR1 and CDR2: LGHNA and YNFKEQ. The CDR3 region is CASSQGRQGGYEQYF. CDR3 nucleotides: TGTGCCAGCAGCCAAGGGAGACAGGGCGGGTACGAGCAGTACTTC.

This clonotype has just a few counts. This rearrangement joins TRBV11-1 to TRBJ2-4; 10 nucleotides match TRBD2. Per the germline V gene, CDR1 is SGHAT and CDR2 is FQDESV (reference sequence). J lost 2 bases, V lost 1 base, and 17 bases had no gene match. The CDR3 is made up of 21 amino acids. CDR3 residues: CASSLVASGRKGGLTKNIQYF. The CDR3 bases are TGTGCCAGCAGCTTAGTTGCTAGCGGGAGAAAAGGGGGTTTAACCAAAAACATTCAGTACTTC.

This clonotype was observed at least ten times. The chain joins TRBV7-2 to TRBJ1-1; no firm D call. V was clipped by 1 base and J by 2 bases, with 11 bases between them. The CDR3 covers 15 residues. Germline V gene data show CDR1 as SGHTA and CDR2 as FQGNSA. The CDR3 bases are TGTGCCAGCAGCTTAGAGAGATATGTAAACACTGAAGCTTTCTTT. It specifies CASSLERYVNTEAFF.

J is TRBJ2-1 and V is TRBV20-1; TRBD2 matches at 9 bases. The V gene end was trimmed by 0 bases and the J gene end by 2 bases; junction bases not matched to a gene: 2. CDR1 DFQATT and CDR2 SNEGSKA come from the germline V gene (reference sequence). The CDR3 contains 15 residues. The CDR3 loop reads CSARDRLAAYNEQFF. The CDR3 coding sequence is TGCAGTGCTAGAGATCGACTAGCGGCCTACAATGAGCAGTTCTTC.

This clonotype was seen at least ten times. The V and J genes are TRBV7-2 and TRBJ1-2; 7 nucleotides align to TRBD1. There are 14 residues in the CDR3. In germline, CDR1 is SGHTA, CDR2 FQGNSA. V shed 6 bases and J 0 bases; nucleotides not matched to a gene: 4. The CDR3 sequence: CASSLTGANYGYTF. The CDR3 region has the DNA TGTGCCAGCAGTTTAACAGGGGCTAACTATGGCTACACCTTC.

This clonotype has a count of ten or more. V gene TRBV7-2 combines with J gene TRBJ1-6; possibly TRBD1 for D (5 bases). CDR3 length equals 15 residues. CDR1 and CDR2 (germline): SGHTA, FQGNSA. Trimming cost V 7 bases and J 0 bases, with 10 bases left between them. In nucleotides, the CDR3 is TGTGCCAGCAAGGGACCGAACTCCTATAATTCACCCCTCCACTTT. Translation gives CASKGPNSYNSPLHF.

The chain carries TRBV20-1 and TRBJ2-3; 7 bases align to TRBD1. V lost 5 bases, J lost 1 base, and 3 bases stayed unmatched. CDR3 length: 13 amino acids. Germline CDR1 reads DFQATT; CDR2 reads SNEGSKA (reference sequence). The CDR3 protein is CSALDRGTDTQYF. The CDR3 nucleotides read TGCAGTGCTCTTGACAGGGGCACAGATACGCAGTATTTT.

The chain uses TRBV4-2 and TRBJ1-1; weak D call: TRBD1 (5 bases). In germline, CDR1 is LGHNA, CDR2 YNFKEQ. The CDR3 has 15 amino acids. V lost 4 bases and J lost 0, with 12 bases in between. This chain's CDR3 is CASSLRLDMNTEAFF. As DNA, the CDR3 is TGTGCCAGCAGCCTAAGATTGGACATGAACACTGAAGCTTTCTTT.

This clonotype was recorded at least ten times. For the CDR3, the DNA is TGCGCCAGCAGCTTGGCCCACTCCTACGAGCAGTACTTC. Translated, it gives CASSLAHSYEQYF. The chain recombines TRBV5-1 with TRBJ2-7; D is unclear. The CDR3 totals 13 residues. Between the trimmed V and J ends, which lost 0 bases and 0 bases, there was a span of 4 bases. The germline V gene has CDR1 SGHRS and CDR2 YFSETQ.